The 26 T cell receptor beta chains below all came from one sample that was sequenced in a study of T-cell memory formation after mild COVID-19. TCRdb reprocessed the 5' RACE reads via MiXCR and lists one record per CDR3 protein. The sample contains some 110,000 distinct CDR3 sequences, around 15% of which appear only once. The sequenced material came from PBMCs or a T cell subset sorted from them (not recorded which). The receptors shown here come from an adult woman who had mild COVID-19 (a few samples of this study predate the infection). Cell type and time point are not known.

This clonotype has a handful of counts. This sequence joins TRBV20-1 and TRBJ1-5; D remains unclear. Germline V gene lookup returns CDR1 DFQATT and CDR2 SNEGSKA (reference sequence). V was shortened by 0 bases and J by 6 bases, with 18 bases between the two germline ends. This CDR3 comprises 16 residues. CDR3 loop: CSARDRFSPGGQPQHF. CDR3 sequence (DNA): TGCAGTGCTAGAGATCGGTTTTCTCCGGGTGGTCAGCCCCAGCATTTT.

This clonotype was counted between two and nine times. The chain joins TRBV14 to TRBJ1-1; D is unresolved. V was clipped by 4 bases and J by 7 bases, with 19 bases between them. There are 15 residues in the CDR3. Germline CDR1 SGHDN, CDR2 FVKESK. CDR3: CASSPAGGWFGEAFF. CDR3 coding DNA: TGTGCCAGCAGCCCGGCAGGAGGGTGGTTTGGTGAAGCTTTCTTT.

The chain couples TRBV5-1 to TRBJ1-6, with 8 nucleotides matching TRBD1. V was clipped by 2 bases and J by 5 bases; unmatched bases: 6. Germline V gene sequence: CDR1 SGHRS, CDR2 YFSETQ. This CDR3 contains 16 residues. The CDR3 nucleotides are TGCGCCAGCAGCTTTGGGCAGGGGGCGAATAATTCACCCCTCCACTTT. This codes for CASSFGQGANNSPLHF.

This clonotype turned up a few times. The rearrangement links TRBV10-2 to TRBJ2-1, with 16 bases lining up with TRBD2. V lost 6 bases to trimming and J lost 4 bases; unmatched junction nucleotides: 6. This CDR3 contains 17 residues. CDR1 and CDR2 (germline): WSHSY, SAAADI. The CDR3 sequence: CASSAGTSGRVYNEQFF. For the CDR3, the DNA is TGCGCCAGCAGCGCCGGGACTAGCGGGAGGGTTTACAATGAGCAGTTCTTC.

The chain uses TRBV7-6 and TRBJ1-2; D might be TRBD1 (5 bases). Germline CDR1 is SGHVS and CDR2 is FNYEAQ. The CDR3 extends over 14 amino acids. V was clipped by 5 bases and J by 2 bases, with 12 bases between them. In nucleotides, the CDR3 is TGTGCCAGCAGCCCTGGAGGGGAGAACTATGGCTACACCTTC. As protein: CASSPGGENYGYTF.

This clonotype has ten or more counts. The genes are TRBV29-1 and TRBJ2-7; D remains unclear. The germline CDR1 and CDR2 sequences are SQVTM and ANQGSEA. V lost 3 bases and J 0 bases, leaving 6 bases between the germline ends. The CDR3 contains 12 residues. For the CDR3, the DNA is TGCAGCGTTGAGCTCGTCTCCTACGAGCAGTACTTC. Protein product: CSVELVSYEQYF.

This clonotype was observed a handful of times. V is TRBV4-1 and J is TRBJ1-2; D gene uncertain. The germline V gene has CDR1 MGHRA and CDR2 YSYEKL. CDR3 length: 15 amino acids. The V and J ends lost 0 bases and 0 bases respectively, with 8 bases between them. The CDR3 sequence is CASSQDSNTNYGYTF. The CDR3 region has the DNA TGCGCCAGCAGCCAAGATAGTAACACTAACTATGGCTACACCTTC.

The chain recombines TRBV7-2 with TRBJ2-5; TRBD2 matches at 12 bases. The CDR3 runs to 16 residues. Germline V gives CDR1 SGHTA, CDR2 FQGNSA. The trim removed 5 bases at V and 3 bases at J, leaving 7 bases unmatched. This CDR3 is CASSLLRLAGEETQYF. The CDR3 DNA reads TGTGCCAGCAGCCTCCTGAGACTAGCGGGAGAAGAGACCCAGTACTTC. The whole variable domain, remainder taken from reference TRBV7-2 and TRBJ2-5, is GAGVSQSPSNKVTEKGKDVELRCDPISGHTALYWYRQSLGQGLEFLIYFQGNSAPDKSGLPSDRFSAERTGGSVSTLTIQRTQQEDSAVYLCASSLLRLAGEETQYFGPGTRLLVL.

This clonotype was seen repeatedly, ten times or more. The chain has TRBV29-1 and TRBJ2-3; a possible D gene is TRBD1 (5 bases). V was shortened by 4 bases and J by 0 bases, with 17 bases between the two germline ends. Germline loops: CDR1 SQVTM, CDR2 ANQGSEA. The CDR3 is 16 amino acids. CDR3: CSVVLLGDLSTDTQYF. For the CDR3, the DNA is TGCAGCGTTGTTCTCCTAGGGGATTTGAGCACAGATACGCAGTATTTT.

CDR3 DNA: TGTGCCAGCAGCTGGATGGACAGGGCCTACGAGCAGTACTTC. It translates to CASSWMDRAYEQYF. The chain carries TRBV5-4 and TRBJ2-7; 8 nucleotides line up with TRBD1. Losses at the gene ends were 3 bases for V and 2 bases for J; bases not matched to a gene: 4. The germline V gene encodes CDR1 SGHNT and CDR2 YYREEE (reference sequence). CDR3 length equals 14 residues. The full variable domain, its missing parts supplied by reference TRBV5-4 and TRBJ2-7, is ETGVTQSPTHLIKTRGQQVTLRCSSQSGHNTVSWYQQALGQGPQFIFQYYREEENGRGNFPPRFSGLQFPNYSSELNVNALELDDSALYLCASSWMDRAYEQYFGPGTRLTVT.

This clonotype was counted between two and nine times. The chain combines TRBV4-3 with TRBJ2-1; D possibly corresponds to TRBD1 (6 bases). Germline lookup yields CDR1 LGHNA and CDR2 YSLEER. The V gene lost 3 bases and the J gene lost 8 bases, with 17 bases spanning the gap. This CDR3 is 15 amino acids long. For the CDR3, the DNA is TGCGCCAGCAGCCACGGAACCTCAGGGGTAGATGAGCAGTTCTTC. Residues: CASSHGTSGVDEQFF.

Here the CDR3 DNA reads TGTGCCAGCAGCTTGGCAGGGGCGCTAGCCAAAAACATTCAGTACTTC. Residues: CASSLAGALAKNIQYF. J is TRBJ2-4 and V is TRBV5-6, with D perhaps TRBD1 (6 bases). This CDR3 is built from 16 residues. From germline, CDR1 is SGHDT and CDR2 YYEEEE. V shed 0 bases and J shed 0 bases, with 10 bases lying between them.

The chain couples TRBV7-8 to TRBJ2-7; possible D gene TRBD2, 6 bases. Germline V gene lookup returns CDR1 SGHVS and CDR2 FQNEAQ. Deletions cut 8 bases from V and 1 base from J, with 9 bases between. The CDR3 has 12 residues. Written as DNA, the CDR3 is TGTGCCAGCGGCGGGACTTCCTACGAGCAGTACTTC. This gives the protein CASGGTSYEQYF.

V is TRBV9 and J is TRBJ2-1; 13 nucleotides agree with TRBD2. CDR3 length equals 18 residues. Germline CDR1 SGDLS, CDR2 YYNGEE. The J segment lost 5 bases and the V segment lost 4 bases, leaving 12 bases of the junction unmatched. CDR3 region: CASSPTPGLAGAHNEQFF. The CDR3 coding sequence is TGTGCCAGCAGCCCCACCCCTGGACTAGCGGGAGCCCACAATGAGCAGTTCTTC.

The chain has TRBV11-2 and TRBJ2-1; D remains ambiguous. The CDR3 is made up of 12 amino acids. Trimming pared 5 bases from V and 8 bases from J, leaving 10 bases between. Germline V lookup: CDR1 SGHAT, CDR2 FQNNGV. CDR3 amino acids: CASSPDFDEQFF. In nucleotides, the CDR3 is TGTGCCAGCAGCCCCGACTTCGATGAGCAGTTCTTC.

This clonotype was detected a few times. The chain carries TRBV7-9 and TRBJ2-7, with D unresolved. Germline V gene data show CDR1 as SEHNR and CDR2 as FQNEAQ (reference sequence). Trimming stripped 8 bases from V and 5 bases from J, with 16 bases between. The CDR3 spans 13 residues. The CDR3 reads CASGRTALHEQYF. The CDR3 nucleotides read TGTGCCAGCGGACGAACAGCTTTACACGAGCAGTACTTC. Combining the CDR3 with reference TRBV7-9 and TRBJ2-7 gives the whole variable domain DTGVSQNPRHKITKRGQNVTFRCDPISEHNRLYWYRQTLGQGPEFLTYFQNEAQLEKSRLLSDRFSAERPKGSFSTLEIQRTEQGDSAMYLCASGRTALHEQYFGPGTRLTVT.

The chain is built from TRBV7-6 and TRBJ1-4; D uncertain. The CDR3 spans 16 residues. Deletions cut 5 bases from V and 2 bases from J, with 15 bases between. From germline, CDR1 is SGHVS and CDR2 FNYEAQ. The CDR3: CASSPEPPETNEKLFF. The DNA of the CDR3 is TGTGCCAGCAGCCCCGAACCTCCGGAGACTAATGAAAAACTGTTTTTT.

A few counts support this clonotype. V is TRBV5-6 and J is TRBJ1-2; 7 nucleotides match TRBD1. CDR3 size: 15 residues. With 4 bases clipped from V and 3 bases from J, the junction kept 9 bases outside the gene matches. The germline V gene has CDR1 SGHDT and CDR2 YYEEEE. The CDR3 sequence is CASSGTDRKDYGYTF. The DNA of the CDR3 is TGTGCCAGCAGCGGGACGGACAGGAAAGACTATGGCTACACCTTC.

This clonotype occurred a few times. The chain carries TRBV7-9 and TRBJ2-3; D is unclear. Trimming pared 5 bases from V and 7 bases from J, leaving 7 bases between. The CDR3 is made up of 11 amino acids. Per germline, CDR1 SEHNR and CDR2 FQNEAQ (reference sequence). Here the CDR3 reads CASSLEHTQYF. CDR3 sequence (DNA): TGTGCCAGCAGCCTCGAGCATACGCAGTATTTT.

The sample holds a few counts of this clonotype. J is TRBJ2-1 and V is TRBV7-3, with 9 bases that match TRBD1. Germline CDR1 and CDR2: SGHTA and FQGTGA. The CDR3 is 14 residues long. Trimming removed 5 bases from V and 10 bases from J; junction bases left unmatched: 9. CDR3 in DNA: TGTGCCAGCAGCGTCGGACAGGGGCAGAGGGAGCAGTTCTTC. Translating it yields CASSVGQGQREQFF. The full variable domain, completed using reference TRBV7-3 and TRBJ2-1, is GAGVSQTPSNKVTEKGKYVELRCDPISGHTALYWYRQSLGQGPEFLIYFQGTGAADDSGLPNDRFFAVRPEGSVSTLKIQRTERGDSAVYLCASSVGQGQREQFFGPGTRLTVL.

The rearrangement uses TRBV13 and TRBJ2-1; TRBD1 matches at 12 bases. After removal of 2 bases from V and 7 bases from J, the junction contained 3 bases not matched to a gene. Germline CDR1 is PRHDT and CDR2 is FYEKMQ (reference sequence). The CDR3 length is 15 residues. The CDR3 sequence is CASSLSGQGANEQFF. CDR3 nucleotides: TGTGCCAGCAGCTTATCGGGACAGGGGGCTAATGAGCAGTTCTTC.

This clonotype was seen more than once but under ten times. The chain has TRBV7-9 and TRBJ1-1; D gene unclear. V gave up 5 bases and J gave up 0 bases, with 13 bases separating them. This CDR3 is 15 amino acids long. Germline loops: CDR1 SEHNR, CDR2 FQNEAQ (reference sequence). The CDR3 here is CASSPRTEVNTEAFF. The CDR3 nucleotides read TGTGCCAGCAGCCCCCGGACTGAAGTGAACACTGAAGCTTTCTTT.

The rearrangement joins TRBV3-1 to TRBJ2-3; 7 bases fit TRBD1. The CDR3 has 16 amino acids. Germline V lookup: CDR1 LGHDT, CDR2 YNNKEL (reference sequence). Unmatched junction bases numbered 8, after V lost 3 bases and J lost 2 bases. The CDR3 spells CASSHRQGLLTDTQYF. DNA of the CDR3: TGTGCCAGCAGCCACCGACAGGGCCTACTCACAGATACGCAGTATTTT.

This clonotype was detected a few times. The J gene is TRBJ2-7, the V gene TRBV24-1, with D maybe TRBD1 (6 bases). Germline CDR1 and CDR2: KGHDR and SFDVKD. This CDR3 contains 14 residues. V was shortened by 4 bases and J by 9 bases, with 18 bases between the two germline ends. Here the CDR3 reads CATSDRDISRAQYF. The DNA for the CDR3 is TGTGCCACCAGTGACCGGGACATTTCGAGGGCGCAGTACTTC.

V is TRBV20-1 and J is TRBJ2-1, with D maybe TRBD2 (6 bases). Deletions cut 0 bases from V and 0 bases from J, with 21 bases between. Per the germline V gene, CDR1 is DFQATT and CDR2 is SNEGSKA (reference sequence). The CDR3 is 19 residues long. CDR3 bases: TGCAGTGCTAGAGATCCCAAGGCGCGGAGGGATCGCTCCTACAATGAGCAGTTCTTC. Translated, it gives CSARDPKARRDRSYNEQFF.

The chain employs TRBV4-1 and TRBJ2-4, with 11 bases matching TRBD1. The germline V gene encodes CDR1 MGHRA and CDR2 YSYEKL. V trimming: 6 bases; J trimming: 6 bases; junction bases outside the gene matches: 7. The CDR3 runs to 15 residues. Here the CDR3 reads CASRQDRGPGNIQYF. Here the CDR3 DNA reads TGCGCCAGCAGACAGGACAGGGGGCCAGGAAACATTCAGTACTTC.